The 25 T cell receptor beta chains listed next were all sequenced from one sample in a study of neurological immune-mediated disorders. TCRdb re-analysed the 5' RACE reads in MiXCR, keeping a single row per CDR3 protein. The profile shows 20,000 to 25,000 distinct CDR3 sequences, around 9.3% of them singletons. Sample: PBMCs. These receptors originate from a woman aged 60 to 75 with HTLV-1-associated myelopathy (HAM/TSP).

This clonotype has at least ten counts. This chain links TRBV12-3 or TRBV12-4 with TRBJ2-3; a possible D gene is TRBD1 (6 bases). CDR3 length: 13 amino acids. The germline V and J ends were trimmed by 1 base and 4 bases, with 6 bases remaining between them. CDR3 sequence reads: CASSLGGPDTQYF. In DNA, the CDR3 is TGTGCCAGCAGTTTAGGGGGGCCAGATACGCAGTATTTT.

There are many counts of this clonotype. CDR3 in DNA: TGTGCCAGCAGCAACGACACAGCCCCCTCCTACGAGCAGTACTTC. This gives the protein CASSNDTAPSYEQYF. The V call is TRBV12-3 or TRBV12-4, the J call TRBJ2-7, with D unclear. This CDR3 comprises 15 residues. V lost 6 bases, J lost 0 bases, and 15 bases lay in between.

This clonotype occurred many times. The V and J genes are TRBV6-5 and TRBJ2-1, with TRBD1 matching 8 bases. The CDR3 sequence is 14 residues long. J was trimmed by 4 bases and V by 2 bases; bases with no gene match: 1. Germline V lookup: CDR1 MNHEY, CDR2 SVGAGI. The DNA for the CDR3 is TGTGCCAGCAGTTACCAGGGGGCATACAATGAGCAGTTCTTC. It specifies CASSYQGAYNEQFF.

At least ten counts were recorded for this clonotype. This rearrangement joins TRBV20-1 to TRBJ2-3, with 13 bases that match TRBD2. The trim removed 4 bases at V and 4 bases at J, leaving 5 bases unmatched. The CDR3 is 15 residues long. Per the germline V gene, CDR1 is DFQATT and CDR2 is SNEGSKA (reference sequence). The CDR3 DNA reads TGCAGTGCTACCGGACTAGCGGGGGTCCCAGATACGCAGTATTTT. Translation: CSATGLAGVPDTQYF.

This clonotype was observed at least ten times. The chain joins TRBV5-1 to TRBJ2-1; TRBD2 matches at 8 bases. Germline V lookup: CDR1 SGHRS, CDR2 YFSETQ. This CDR3 comprises 16 residues. With V trimmed by 4 bases and J by 5 bases, 11 bases remained unmatched. The CDR3 DNA follows: TGCGCCAGCAGCAGCCGCTTTACGGGGGGGCACAATGAGCAGTTCTTC. It translates to CASSSRFTGGHNEQFF.

For this clonotype: The DNA is omitted, as the CDR3 cannot be located on it reliably, and the CDR3 follows TCRdb's listing. The chain carries TRBV5-1 and TRBJ2-7; TRBD1 reflects the table's D call only, with no check against the DNA. In germline, CDR1 is SGHRS, CDR2 YFSETQ. Including both end residues, the CDR3 is 22 amino acids long. The CDR3 is CASSFYICSARGGRGALYEQYF.

This clonotype appeared many times. J is TRBJ1-1 and V is TRBV5-1, with TRBD1 matching 8 bases. The CDR3 is 15 amino acids. The V gene end was trimmed by 0 bases and the J gene end by 3 bases; junction bases not matched to a gene: 4. Germline V CDR1 and CDR2: SGHRS, YFSETQ. In nucleotides, the CDR3 is TGCGCCAGCAGCTTGGTAGGACAGGGAGACACTGAAGCTTTCTTT. The encoded protein is CASSLVGQGDTEAFF. The full variable domain, its missing parts supplied by reference TRBV5-1 and TRBJ1-1, is KAGVTQTPRYLIKTRGQQVTLSCSPISGHRSVSWYQQTPGQGLQFLFEYFSETQRNKGNFPGRFSGRQFSNSRSEMNVSTLELGDSALYLCASSLVGQGDTEAFFGQGTRLTVV.

This clonotype was counted many times. V and J are TRBV11-2 and TRBJ1-1; possibly TRBD1 for D (5 bases). The CDR3 has 16 residues. With 5 bases removed from V and 4 bases from J, the gap between germline ends came to 20 bases. Germline CDR1 reads SGHAT; CDR2 reads FQNNGV. The CDR3 nucleotides are TGTGCCAGCAGCACCTCACCGGACACCCGGCGCACTGAAGCTTTCTTT. Translated: CASSTSPDTRRTEAFF.

This clonotype has at least ten counts. The J gene is TRBJ2-1, the V gene TRBV20-1, with D possibly TRBD2 on 5 matching bases. Trimming cost V 6 bases and J 10 bases, with 22 bases left between them. The CDR3 covers 14 residues. Germline CDR1 is DFQATT and CDR2 is SNEGSKA (reference sequence). This CDR3 reads CSASNHLGLSEQFF. CDR3 sequence (DNA): TGCAGTGCCTCTAACCACCTCGGACTCTCGGAGCAGTTCTTC.

The chain recombines TRBV20-1 with TRBJ2-3, with 12 nucleotides matching TRBD2. CDR3 length: 15 amino acids. V lost 6 bases and J lost 4; bases outside the gene matches: 8. Per the germline V gene, CDR1 is DFQATT and CDR2 is SNEGSKA (reference sequence). As DNA, the CDR3 is TGCAGTGCGGGGGCTAGCGGGGGGGCAGCAGATACGCAGTATTTT. Its translation: CSAGASGGAADTQYF.

This clonotype occurred a few times. V gene TRBV30 combines with J gene TRBJ2-7, with D tentatively TRBD1 (5 bases). Deletions cut 2 bases from V and 4 bases from J, with 9 bases between. This CDR3 spans 12 amino acids. Germline lookup yields CDR1 GTSNPN and CDR2 SVGIG (reference sequence). The DNA for the CDR3 is TGTGCCTGGAGTCCCGACAGATACGAGCAGTACTTC. It is translated as CAWSPDRYEQYF.

This clonotype occurred many times. The chain couples TRBV5-1 to TRBJ1-2, with TRBD1 matching over 10 bases. The length of the CDR3 is 15 residues. The V gene's germline CDR1 is SGHRS and CDR2 YFSETQ. The J segment lost 7 bases and the V segment lost 0 bases, leaving 6 bases of the junction unmatched. Written as DNA, the CDR3 is TGCGCCAGCAGCTTGGAACTGGGACAGGGGTTTGGCTACACCTTC. Translation: CASSLELGQGFGYTF.

This clonotype was picked up many times. The chain carries TRBV14 and TRBJ2-5; no firm D call. CDR1 is SGHDN and CDR2 is FVKESK in the germline V gene. There are 12 residues in the CDR3. V was trimmed by 1 base and J by 4 bases, leaving 4 bases between them. The CDR3 nucleotides read TGTGCCAGCAGCCAAGTTCGAGAGACCCAGTACTTC. Residues: CASSQVRETQYF.

V usage is TRBV7-2 and J usage is TRBJ1-4; possible D gene TRBD1, 5 bases. Trimming cost V 3 bases and J 5 bases, with 10 bases left between them. The CDR3 runs 14 residues. Germline V lookup: CDR1 SGHTA, CDR2 FQGNSA. CDR3 bases: TGTGCCAGCAGCTTTCCGGGACGGAATGAAAAACTGTTTTTT. This gives the protein CASSFPGRNEKLFF.

By sample share, this clonotype is medium-sized. The chain joins TRBV20-1 to TRBJ1-2, with D perhaps matching TRBD1 (6 bases). V lost 3 bases and J 2 bases, leaving 10 bases between the germline ends. Germline V gives CDR1 DFQATT, CDR2 SNEGSKA (reference sequence). The CDR3 consists of 13 residues. The CDR3 sequence: CSARTGENYGYTF. The DNA of the CDR3 is TGCAGTGCTAGGACAGGAGAAAACTATGGCTACACCTTC.

This clonotype is labeled as medium-sized (0.01 to 0.1%). The chain combines TRBV20-1 with TRBJ2-3, with D maybe TRBD2 (7 bases). Germline CDR1 and CDR2: DFQATT and SNEGSKA (reference sequence). The CDR3 extends over 16 amino acids. Trimming stripped 0 bases from V and 4 bases from J, with 17 bases between. CDR3 DNA: TGCAGTGCTAGAGATCTCGGGGGGCCGATGTCAGATACGCAGTATTTT. Protein: CSARDLGGPMSDTQYF.

This clonotype was counted at least ten times. V is TRBV11-1 and J is TRBJ2-1; D unclear. CDR1 is SGHAT and CDR2 is FQDESV in the germline V gene (reference sequence). This CDR3 contains 18 residues. Between the trimmed V and J ends, which lost 4 bases and 0 bases, there was a span of 19 bases. The CDR3 is CASSSFRRRSSSYNEQFF. In nucleotides, the CDR3 is TGTGCCAGCAGCTCTTTCAGACGAAGGAGTTCCTCCTACAATGAGCAGTTCTTC.

This clonotype was counted many times. This sequence joins TRBV5-1 and TRBJ1-4; possible D gene TRBD1, 5 bases. The CDR3 is 15 amino acids. V was shortened by 4 bases and J by 9 bases, with 19 bases between the two germline ends. Per the germline V gene, CDR1 is SGHRS and CDR2 is YFSETQ. DNA for the CDR3: TGCGCCAGCAGCCCCGGGGAGGGGACGCCAAAAAAACTGTTTTTT. Translating it yields CASSPGEGTPKKLFF.

This clonotype was detected many times. V usage is TRBV20-1 and J usage is TRBJ2-3; D might be TRBD1 (5 bases). V shed 0 bases and J shed 0 bases, with 7 bases lying between them. The germline gives CDR1 DFQATT, CDR2 SNEGSKA (reference sequence). The CDR3 contains 14 residues. As DNA, the CDR3 is TGCAGTGCTAGAGAAGCAGGGAGCACAGATACGCAGTATTTT. Translation: CSAREAGSTDTQYF.

By sample fraction, this clonotype is medium-sized (0.01 to 0.1%). V and J are TRBV5-1 and TRBJ1-3; the match to TRBD1 covers 7 bases. CDR3 length: 16 amino acids. With V trimmed by 2 bases and J by 1 base, 6 bases remained unmatched. Germline loops: CDR1 SGHRS, CDR2 YFSETQ. CDR3 loop: CASSLQGRGSGNTIYF. CDR3 nucleotide sequence: TGCGCCAGCAGCTTACAGGGGAGAGGGTCTGGAAACACCATATATTTT.

This clonotype was picked up many times. V is TRBV5-1 and J is TRBJ1-1; D may be TRBD1 (6 bases). V lost 6 bases and J lost 5, with 14 bases in between. There are 13 residues in the CDR3. In germline, CDR1 is SGHRS, CDR2 YFSETQ. The CDR3 DNA reads as TGCGCCAGCACCAGGGGAATCGGGACTGAAGCTTTCTTT. Protein: CASTRGIGTEAFF.

In this sample, this clonotype turned up many times. The chain is built from TRBV20-1 and TRBJ2-3; the match to TRBD1 covers 9 bases. The V and J ends lost 3 bases and 5 bases, in that order; junction bases with no gene match: 9. The CDR3 is made up of 15 amino acids. CDR1 is DFQATT, CDR2 SNEGSKA, per germline (reference sequence). CDR3 bases: TGCAGTGCTAGCTTTGGACAGGGGATCGAAGATACGCAGTATTTT. Amino acids: CSASFGQGIEDTQYF.

This clonotype was seen at least ten times. The CDR3 DNA follows: TGCGCCAGCAGCCCGCAACAGGGTAGCTCTGGAAACACCATATATTTT. It specifies CASSPQQGSSGNTIYF. The chain recombines TRBV4-1 with TRBJ1-3; D may be TRBD1 (6 bases). This CDR3 is built from 16 residues. The germline V gene has CDR1 MGHRA and CDR2 YSYEKL. The V end was cut by 4 bases, the J end by 0 bases, with 13 bases between.

This clonotype was counted at least ten times. The CDR3 here is CASSRGVTHSYEQYF. CDR3 coding DNA: TGTGCCAGCAGTAGGGGGGTTACCCACTCCTACGAGCAGTACTTC. J is TRBJ2-7 and V is TRBV12-3 or TRBV12-4; D is tentatively TRBD1 or TRBD2 (6 bases each). The V end lost 5 bases, the J end lost 0 bases, and 14 bases lay between the germline ends. This CDR3 is built from 15 residues.

Ten or more counts support this clonotype. The chain has TRBV20-1 and TRBJ2-5; D possibly corresponds to TRBD2 (7 bases). CDR1 DFQATT and CDR2 SNEGSKA come from the germline V gene (reference sequence). The CDR3 runs 15 residues. Deletions cut 3 bases from V and 1 base from J, with 15 bases between. DNA of the CDR3: TGCAGTGCTAGTAGGAGCGGGACAACCCAAGAGACCCAGTACTTC. Amino acid sequence: CSASRSGTTQETQYF.